This is a list of T cell receptor beta chains from one sample in a study of shared clonotypes between healthy human individuals. Profiled with immunoSEQ multiplex PCR; TCRdb holds only in-frame clones, not every one. The data contain about 580,000 clones, roughly 98% of them seen just once; the ten biggest clones take up more than 0.3%. Sequencing input: naive CD8+ T cells sorted from blood. Source of these receptors: a young man in good health. The CDR3 runs from the conserved cysteine through the conserved F or W. Fields, in order: CDR3 DNA, CDR3 protein, clone size, D gene, J gene, V gene. D genes are given only for firm matches. Only part of the rows carry a size: once, few, many, or a class if the clone is expanded.

TGTGCCAGCAGGGCAACAGGGACCTCCTACGAGCAGTACTTC	CASRATGTSYEQYF	.	.	TRBJ2-7	TRBV2
TGTGCCTCAGACCAGGGCAATGAGCAGTTCTTC	CASDQGNEQFF	.	.	TRBJ2-1	TRBV10-3
TGTGCCAGCAGTCCTCGGCCCGGGACAGGGGGCCACGAGCAGTACTTC	CASSPRPGTGGHEQYF	once	TRBD1	TRBJ2-7	TRBV6-6
TGCGCCAGCAGCCAAGACTACCGTTCCTTCCAAGAGACCCAGTACTTC	CASSQDYRSFQETQYF	.	.	TRBJ2-5	TRBV4-3
TGTGCCAGCGGGATATTCAATGAGCAGTTCTTC	CASGIFNEQFF	.	.	TRBJ2-1	TRBV5-4
TGTGCCAGCAGCGTAGAAGACGGGAGTGAGCAGTTCTTC	CASSVEDGSEQFF	.	.	TRBJ2-1	TRBV9
TGCAGCGCACAAACTAGAGTTGGAGAGACCCAGTACTTC	CSAQTRVGETQYF	.	.	TRBJ2-5	TRBV29-1
TGTGCCAGCAGCTTGTCCCCTAGCGGGAGCCTCCACGAGCAGTACTTC	CASSLSPSGSLHEQYF	.	TRBD2	TRBJ2-7	TRBV5-5
TGTGCCATCCTCATCGGGGCGACCGGGGAGCTGTTTTTT	CAILIGATGELFF	.	.	TRBJ2-2	TRBV19
TGTGCCAGCAGCCCCAGTGACAGGATCTACAATGAGCAGTTCTTC	CASSPSDRIYNEQFF	.	.	TRBJ2-1	TRBV11-2
TGTGCCAGTAGCCCCGGGACAGGGGGAACCAATCAGCCCCAGCATTTT	CASSPGTGGTNQPQHF	.	TRBD1	TRBJ1-5	TRBV19
TGTGCCAGCCAGCCTTGGGGGATGAACACTGAAGCTTTCTTT	CASQPWGMNTEAFF	.	.	TRBJ1-1	TRBV6-6
TGTGCCAGCAGCAACCCCCGACTAGCGGGAGAATACCATGAGCAGTTCTTC	CASSNPRLAGEYHEQFF	.	TRBD2	TRBJ2-1	TRBV11-3
TGTGCCAGCAGCCCGGGAGGGGGGGTTGACACTGAAGCTTTCTTT	CASSPGGGVDTEAFF	.	.	TRBJ1-1	TRBV7-6
TGTGCCAGCAGCTTATTAGGGACCGAGCAGTACTTC	CASSLLGTEQYF	.	.	TRBJ2-7	TRBV7-6
TGTGCCAGCAGCGTAGGGAGAGGCGATGGCTACACCTTC	CASSVGRGDGYTF	.	.	TRBJ1-2	TRBV9
TGTGCCAGCAGAGAACGAAGACAGGGTTCAACCTATGGCTACACCTTC	CASRERRQGSTYGYTF	.	TRBD1	TRBJ1-2	TRBV27
TGTGCCAGCAGCCCTCTGGGTTATGGGGACACTGAAGCTTTCTTT	CASSPLGYGDTEAFF	once	.	TRBJ1-1	TRBV7-9
TGTGCCAGCGCGTTGAGGGAAAGCTCCTACGAGCAGTACTTC	CASALRESSYEQYF	.	.	TRBJ2-7	TRBV19
TGTGCCAGCAGTCCACCTCCCAGGGGGCATAATGAGCAGTTCTTC	CASSPPPRGHNEQFF	.	TRBD1	TRBJ2-1	TRBV27
TGTGCCAGCAGCTTCAGGGGGTCGGACAATGAGCAGTTCTTC	CASSFRGSDNEQFF	.	TRBD1	TRBJ2-1	TRBV11-3
TGTGCCAGCAGCTTACTTGGTCTAGCGGTAATGTCGGGAGAGACCCAGTACTTC	CASSLLGLAVMSGETQYF	.	TRBD2	TRBJ2-5	TRBV7-2
TGTGCCAGCAGTTACCCCGAGTCCGGGATGGGTGAGCAGTTCTTC	CASSYPESGMGEQFF	.	.	TRBJ2-1	TRBV6-6
TGTGCCAGCAGCTCCGAGCGGGAAGAGAACATTCAGTACTTC	CASSSEREENIQYF	.	TRBD2	TRBJ2-4	TRBV11-2
TGTGCCACCAGCAGTGGGACAGGGTTGAGAGGTGAAGCTTTCTTT	CATSSGTGLRGEAFF	.	TRBD1	TRBJ1-1	TRBV15
TGTGCCAGCAGCTTCTCGGGGCGGGAGCAGTTCTTC	CASSFSGREQFF	.	.	TRBJ2-1	TRBV9
TGTGCCAGCAGTTTACTGAGGGACACCCCATGGGATACGCAGTATTTT	CASSLLRDTPWDTQYF	.	.	TRBJ2-3	TRBV28
TGTGCCAGCAGTTTACGTGTCCTCTACGAGCAGTACTTC	CASSLRVLYEQYF	.	.	TRBJ2-7	TRBV27
TGTGCCAGCAGTCCTGGGGGCGAGACCCAGTACTTC	CASSPGGETQYF	.	.	TRBJ2-5	TRBV6-5
TGTGCCAGCAGCTCGGGACTTTTGAACAATGAGCAGTTCTTC	CASSSGLLNNEQFF	.	.	TRBJ2-1	TRBV11-3
TGTGCCAGCAGACCCGGACAGAAGTCTAGGCAGTACTTC	CASRPGQKSRQYF	.	.	TRBJ2-7	TRBV25-1
TGTGCCAGCAGCTGGACTAGCGGGAAAAATGAGCAGTTCTTC	CASSWTSGKNEQFF	once	TRBD2	TRBJ2-1	TRBV7-8
TGTGCCAGCAGCTACGGGGACTCTGGAAACACCATATATTTT	CASSYGDSGNTIYF	.	.	TRBJ1-3	TRBV7-2
TGTGCCAGCAGCCCCTTCCGGGACAGCGGGAATGCAACTAATGAAAAACTGTTTTTT	CASSPFRDSGNATNEKLFF	.	TRBD1	TRBJ1-4	TRBV11-2
TGTGCCAGCAGCTTAGGAGACGGAAACTATGGCTACACCTTC	CASSLGDGNYGYTF	few	.	TRBJ1-2	TRBV11-2
TGTGCCAGCCCATTGTGGGGGAGGACCAACTACGAGCAGTACTTC	CASPLWGRTNYEQYF	.	.	TRBJ2-7	TRBV6-4
TGTGCCAGCAGTCCCATGATGGCGGGAGTCAGCGAGCAGTACTTC	CASSPMMAGVSEQYF	.	TRBD2	TRBJ2-7	TRBV27
TGTGCCAGCAGCTTAAGAGGCTTGGGCGGCATGTACAATGAGCAGTTCTTC	CASSLRGLGGMYNEQFF	.	.	TRBJ2-1	TRBV7-6
TGCGCCAGCAGCCCCATAGCGGGAGAGCCCTACGAGCAGTACTTC	CASSPIAGEPYEQYF	.	TRBD2	TRBJ2-7	TRBV5-1
TGTGCCAGCAGCTCCAAGCAGCCCCAGCATTTT	CASSSKQPQHF	.	.	TRBJ1-5	TRBV27
TGTGCCAGCAGCGGGGACGTGGTTTACAATGAGCAGTTCTTC	CASSGDVVYNEQFF	.	.	TRBJ2-1	TRBV5-5
TGCAGCGTCTGGCAAGCGGGATGGTACGAGCAGTACTTC	CSVWQAGWYEQYF	.	TRBD2	TRBJ2-7	TRBV29-1
TGCAGCGTTGGTCAAGCGGGAGGTGGTGAGCAGTACTTC	CSVGQAGGGEQYF	.	TRBD2	TRBJ2-7	TRBV29-1
TGTGCCAGCAGCATTTTACTGCCTAGCGGGAGCACAGATACGCAGTATTTT	CASSILLPSGSTDTQYF	.	TRBD2	TRBJ2-3	TRBV27
TGTGCCAGCAGTGAAGACTACCCCTACGAGCAGTACTTC	CASSEDYPYEQYF	.	.	TRBJ2-7	TRBV6-1
TGTGCCAGCCCCCCCGGGATCGTGTCCACAACCGGCGAAGCTTTCTTT	CASPPGIVSTTGEAFF	.	.	TRBJ1-1	TRBV2
TGCGCCAAGCAGGGATATGAGGGAGCGGCACGGGACGAGCAGTACTTC	CAKQGYEGAARDEQYF	.	.	TRBJ2-7	TRBV10-1
TGTGCCAGCAGACCCCCGGACAGGCAAGAGACCCAGTACTTC	CASRPPDRQETQYF	.	TRBD1	TRBJ2-5	TRBV6-5
TGTGCCAGCAGCTCGCCCACCGACGGGTCTTCTGGAAACACCATATATTTT	CASSSPTDGSSGNTIYF	.	.	TRBJ1-3	TRBV7-9
TGTGCCAGCAGCTCCCTTCGACAGGAGCAGTACTTC	CASSSLRQEQYF	.	.	TRBJ2-7	TRBV11-2
TGTGCCACCGGCGGGGGTCGGGGGGCCCCCACAGATACGCAGTATTTT	CATGGGRGAPTDTQYF	.	.	TRBJ2-3	TRBV15
TGTGCCAGCAGCCCCTCTGGGGCCAACGTCCTGACTTTC	CASSPSGANVLTF	.	.	TRBJ2-6	TRBV7-9
TGCGCCAGCAGCTTGAACGAGGGGTTAGATACGCAGTATTTT	CASSLNEGLDTQYF	.	.	TRBJ2-3	TRBV5-1
TGTGCCAGCAGCGTAAGTCTAGCGGGCTCTTACAATGAGCAGTTCTTC	CASSVSLAGSYNEQFF	.	TRBD2	TRBJ2-1	TRBV9
TGTGCCAGCAGCTTTTGGATCTGGAAACAGAACAACACTGAAGCTTTCTTT	CASSFWIWKQNNTEAFF	.	.	TRBJ1-1	TRBV12-1
TGTGCCAGCAGCAGGCTGTTAGAATCTGGGGCCAACGTCCTGACTTTC	CASSRLLESGANVLTF	.	.	TRBJ2-6	TRBV5-6
TGTGCCAGCAGCCCCAACGGACCCCACTACGAGCAGTACTTC	CASSPNGPHYEQYF	.	.	TRBJ2-7	TRBV7-3
TGCGCCAGCAGCTTGGGCATTAGGGACGGAGGGAACACTGAAGCTTTCTTT	CASSLGIRDGGNTEAFF	.	.	TRBJ1-1	TRBV5-1
TGCGCCAGCAGTGACTTCGACGGGTACAATGAGCAGTTCTTC	CASSDFDGYNEQFF	.	.	TRBJ2-1	TRBV10-1
TGTGCCACCACAGAGGGAACTAGCGGGAGTATGGATGAGCAGTTCTTC	CATTEGTSGSMDEQFF	.	TRBD2	TRBJ2-1	TRBV15